This T cell receptor (beta chain) was observed in a study of blood T cells in healthy people across ages. Turning to the study itself: About one barcoded TCR beta cDNA was captured per two T cells.

The CDR3 spans 13 residues. The germline V gene encodes CDR1 LGHDT and CDR2 YNNKEL (reference sequence). Study-level results: Older individuals had lower TCR beta diversity per million T cells (the decline was roughly linear).

Samples each had at least 5.5 micrograms of total RNA extracted. Concerning this clonotype itself: The antigen remains unidentified. A much larger clone sits a single nucleotide away, making a read error possible.

Primed by a sample-barcoded 5' primer and a J-beta primer mix, a second PCR proceeded for 7 to 11 cycles. Each cDNA molecule received a tag from a template-switch adaptor that had 12 random nucleotides. A single record per CDR3 protein comes from TCRdb applying MiXCR to the 5' RACE reads. This table holds 650,000 to 700,000 distinct CDR3 sequences, roughly 32% found once. The chain joins TRBV3-1 to TRBJ2-5; D is undetermined. The clonotype originates from a woman older than 75 in good health. Sequencing used blood. CDR3 nucleotide sequence: TGTGCCAGCAGCCCCATTCCGGAAGAGGCCCAGTACTTC. Its protein product is CASSPIPEEAQYF.